The rows below give T cell receptor beta chains drawn from one sample of a study of shared clonotypes between healthy human individuals. Sequencing was performed with immunoSEQ multiplex PCR; in TCRdb, only in-frame clones are kept and a portion is missing. The data contain around 1.1 million clones, around 82% of them seen just once; the ten biggest clones take up under 0.8%. The sample consisted of memory CD4+ T cells from PBMCs. Receptor source: a man between 18 and 35 years old in good health. Some clones in this sample may be carry-over from other donors' samples. CDR3s include the opening cysteine and the closing phenylalanine or tryptophan. Fields, in order: D gene, J gene, clone size, V gene, CDR3 protein, CDR3 DNA. A D gene is named only where the DNA matches it firmly. Clone size appears in some rows only: once, few, many, or a class for an expanded clone.

D: NA
J: TRBJ1-1
size: NA
V: TRBV7-3
CDR3: CASSLSPGSGGTFF
DNA: TGTGCCAGCAGCTTAAGCCCGGGGTCGGGAGGTACTTTCTTT

D: NA
J: TRBJ2-7
size: NA
V: TRBV11-2
CDR3: CASRSLQGPFAHEQYF
DNA: TGTGCCAGCAGGTCGCTCCAGGGGCCGTTCGCCCACGAGCAGTACTTC

D: NA
J: TRBJ2-5
size: NA
V: TRBV11-2
CDR3: CASSLALEETQYF
DNA: TGTGCCAGCAGCTTAGCCCTCGAAGAGACCCAGTACTTC

D: NA
J: TRBJ2-3
size: NA
V: TRBV5-1
CDR3: CASMADGRSSDTQYF
DNA: TGCGCCAGCATGGCCGATGGGCGAAGTTCAGATACGCAGTATTTT

D: NA
J: TRBJ2-5
size: NA
V: TRBV7-2
CDR3: CASSFGGPGQTQYF
DNA: TGTGCCAGCAGCTTCGGCGGCCCCGGGCAGACCCAGTACTTC

D: NA
J: TRBJ2-7
size: NA
V: TRBV18
CDR3: CASSQTESSYEQYF
DNA: TGTGCCAGCTCACAGACAGAGAGCTCCTACGAGCAGTACTTC

D: NA
J: TRBJ1-3
size: many
V: TRBV28
CDR3: CASSFSLGNTIYF
DNA: TGTGCCAGCAGTTTTTCGCTTGGAAACACCATATATTTT

D: NA
J: TRBJ2-1
size: NA
V: TRBV7-2
CDR3: CASSSTGSYNEQFF
DNA: TGTGCCAGCAGCTCCACGGGCTCTTACAATGAGCAGTTCTTC

D: TRBD1
J: TRBJ1-1
size: few
V: TRBV4-1
CDR3: CASSQDRGGGRLEAFF
DNA: TGCGCCAGCAGCCAAGATAGAGGAGGGGGCCGACTTGAAGCTTTCTTT

D: NA
J: TRBJ2-1
size: NA
V: TRBV4-3
CDR3: CASSQEVEGYNEQFF
DNA: TGCGCCAGCAGCCAAGAGGTAGAAGGCTACAATGAGCAGTTCTTC

D: NA
J: TRBJ1-5
size: NA
V: TRBV18
CDR3: CASSQGDTENQPQHF
DNA: TGTGCCAGCTCACAAGGGGACACGGAGAATCAGCCCCAGCATTTT

D: TRBD1
J: TRBJ1-1
size: NA
V: TRBV18
CDR3: CASSPGDRGNTEAFF
DNA: TGTGCCAGCTCACCAGGGGACAGGGGGAACACTGAAGCTTTCTTT

D: TRBD1
J: TRBJ2-2
size: NA
V: TRBV7-6
CDR3: CASTQDRAITGELFF
DNA: TGTGCCAGCACCCAGGACAGGGCGATAACCGGGGAGCTGTTTTTT

D: TRBD1
J: TRBJ1-1
size: NA
V: TRBV28
CDR3: CASSLRTGGANTEAFF
DNA: TGTGCCAGCAGTTTGCGGACAGGGGGTGCGAACACTGAAGCTTTCTTT

D: NA
J: TRBJ1-3
size: NA
V: TRBV4-1
CDR3: CASSQGGRGRNTIYF
DNA: TGCGCCAGCAGCCAAGGAGGGAGGGGGAGAAACACCATATATTTT

D: NA
J: TRBJ2-5
size: once
V: TRBV7-2
CDR3: CTSSPRGRGGWEETQYF
DNA: TGTACCAGCAGCCCCAGAGGTCGCGGGGGCTGGGAGGAGACCCAGTACTTC

D: NA
J: TRBJ2-5
size: once
V: TRBV10-1
CDR3: CASILRASEQETQYF
DNA: TGCGCCAGCATATTGAGAGCTAGCGAACAAGAGACCCAGTACTTC